These 10 T cell receptor beta chains were sequenced from one sample in a study of shared clonotypes between healthy human individuals. Repertoires were generated with immunoSEQ multiplex PCR, while TCRdb's copy carries only in-frame clones and drops some. The sample lists about 2.4 million clones, under 95% seen once, with 0.36% in the top ten. Material for sequencing was naive CD4+ T cells from PBMCs. Subset: CD45RA+ positively selected. The source is a man aged 18 to 29 in good health. Some clones in this sample may be carry-over from other donors' samples.

V and J are TRBV6-5 and TRBJ2-7, with D maybe TRBD1 (6 bases). This CDR3 region has 13 residues. Trimming cost V 7 bases and J 2 bases, with 12 bases left between them. CDR1 is MNHEY and CDR2 is SVGAGI in the germline V gene. CDR3 region: CASKGTQTYEQYF. The CDR3 region has the DNA TGTGCCAGCAAGGGGACACAGACCTACGAGCAGTACTTC.

This clone has only one observation. The chain uses TRBV28 and TRBJ1-2, with D hard to call. CDR3 length equals 14 residues. The germline gives CDR1 MDHEN, CDR2 SYDVKM. The ends were cut back, 6 bases at V and 4 bases at J, with 15 bases in the middle. The CDR3 DNA is TGTGCCAGCAGCCCAGCCAGGAGCACCTATGGCTACACCTTC. Protein: CASSPARSTYGYTF.

The V call is TRBV4-1, the J call TRBJ2-2; TRBD1 matches 10 bases. This CDR3 spans 15 amino acids. V shed 7 bases, J shed 3 bases, and the junction held 5 bases outside the gene matches. Germline CDR1 and CDR2: MGHRA and YSYEKL. Here the CDR3 DNA reads TGCGCCAGCACCCGGACAGGGGGAGACACCGGGGAGCTGTTTTTT. Encoded protein: CASTRTGGDTGELFF.

This chain connects TRBV25-1 to TRBJ2-1; 10 bases line up with TRBD2. The CDR3 spans 15 residues. Germline values: CDR1 MGHDK, CDR2 SYGVNS. Trimming cost V 2 bases and J 4 bases; bases outside gene matches: 2. CDR3 sequence: CASSEGTSAYNEQFF. CDR3 sequence (DNA): TGTGCCAGCAGTGAAGGGACTAGCGCGTACAATGAGCAGTTCTTC.

The genes are TRBV14 and TRBJ1-1, with no clear D. Germline V gene sequence: CDR1 SGHDN, CDR2 FVKESK. CDR3 length: 13 amino acids. Trimming shortened V by 4 bases and J by 2 bases, and 8 bases separated the two germline ends. DNA of the CDR3: TGTGCCAGCAGCCCGGGGATTAACACTGAAGCTTTCTTT. Its protein is CASSPGINTEAFF.

The chain recombines TRBV10-3 with TRBJ1-2; no clear D. V lost 6 bases, J lost 0 bases, and 8 bases lay in between. Germline V gene data show CDR1 as ENHRY and CDR2 as SYGVKD. The CDR3 runs to 13 residues. Here the CDR3 DNA reads TGTGCCATCAGAGAGGGAACTAACTATGGCTACACCTTC. Amino acids: CAIREGTNYGYTF.

The chain has TRBV4-1 and TRBJ1-2; D is ambiguous. Germline loops: CDR1 MGHRA, CDR2 YSYEKL. The CDR3 contains 12 residues. The V end was cut by 7 bases, the J end by 2 bases, with 8 bases between. CDR3 coding DNA: TGCGCCAGCAAGACCGCCAACTATGGCTACACCTTC. Protein product: CASKTANYGYTF.

The chain couples TRBV7-9 to TRBJ1-3; D is perhaps TRBD1 (6 bases). CDR1 SEHNR and CDR2 FQNEAQ come from the germline V gene (reference sequence). Trimming pared 6 bases from V and 3 bases from J, leaving 15 bases between. This CDR3 has 15 residues. DNA of the CDR3: TGTGCCAGCAGACTTACAGGGTCGGGTGGAAACACCATATATTTT. It specifies CASRLTGSGGNTIYF.

The genes are TRBV29-1 and TRBJ1-2; D might be TRBD1 (6 bases). From germline, CDR1 is SQVTM and CDR2 ANQGSEA. V was cut by 4 bases and J by 8 bases, with 17 bases left in between. CDR3 length: 13 amino acids. The DNA for the CDR3 is TGCAGCGTTGGCGCGGGGGCTTGGGAAGGCTACACCTTC. Encoded protein: CSVGAGAWEGYTF.

In its sample, this clone was seen once. This chain connects TRBV28 to TRBJ2-5; D possibly corresponds to TRBD2 (5 bases). V gave up 7 bases and J gave up 4 bases, with 13 bases separating them. Germline V gene data show CDR1 as MDHEN and CDR2 as SYDVKM. The length of the CDR3 is 13 residues. The CDR3 protein is CASTYGLRETQYF. The DNA of the CDR3 is TGTGCCAGCACCTATGGACTGAGAGAGACCCAGTACTTC.